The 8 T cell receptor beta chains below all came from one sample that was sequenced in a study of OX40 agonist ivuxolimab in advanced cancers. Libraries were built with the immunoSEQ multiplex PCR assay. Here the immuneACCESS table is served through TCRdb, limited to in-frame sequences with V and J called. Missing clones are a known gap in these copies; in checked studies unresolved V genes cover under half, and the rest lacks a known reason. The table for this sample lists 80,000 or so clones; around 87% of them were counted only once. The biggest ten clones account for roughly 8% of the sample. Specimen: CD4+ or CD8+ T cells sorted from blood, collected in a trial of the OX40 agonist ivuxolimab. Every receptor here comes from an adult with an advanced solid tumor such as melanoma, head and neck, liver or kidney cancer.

CDR3 in amino acids: CASSIGTNTEAFF. DNA of the CDR3: TGTGCCAGTAGTATTGGGACCAACACTGAAGCTTTCTTT. The chain joins TRBV19 to TRBJ1-1; a weak D match, TRBD1 (5 bases). CDR1 and CDR2 from the germline V gene are LNHDA and SQIVND (reference sequence). The length of the CDR3 is 13 residues. Trimming took 3 bases from V and 2 from J, leaving 7 bases between them.

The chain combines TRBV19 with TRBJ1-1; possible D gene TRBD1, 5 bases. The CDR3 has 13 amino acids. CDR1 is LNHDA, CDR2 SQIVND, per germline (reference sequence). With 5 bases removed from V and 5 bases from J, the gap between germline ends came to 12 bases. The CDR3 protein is CASSWEGETEAFF. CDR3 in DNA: TGTGCCAGTAGTTGGGAAGGGGAGACTGAAGCTTTCTTT.

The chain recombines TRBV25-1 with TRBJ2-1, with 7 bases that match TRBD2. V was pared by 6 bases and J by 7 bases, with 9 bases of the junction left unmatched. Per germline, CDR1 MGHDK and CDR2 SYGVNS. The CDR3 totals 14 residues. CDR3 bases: TGTGCCAGCAGATCGTCCGGGGGGATAAATGAGCAGTTCTTC. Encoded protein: CASRSSGGINEQFF.

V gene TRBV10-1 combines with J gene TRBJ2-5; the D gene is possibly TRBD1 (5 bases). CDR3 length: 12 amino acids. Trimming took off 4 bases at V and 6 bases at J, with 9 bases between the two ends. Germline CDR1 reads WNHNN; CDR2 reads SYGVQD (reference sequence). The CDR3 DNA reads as TGCGCCAGCAGTGTGACAGTGAAGACCCAGTACTTC. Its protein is CASSVTVKTQYF.

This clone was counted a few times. The CDR3 coding sequence is TGTGCCAGTAGTATAGTAAGGAACACCGGGGAGCTGTTTTTT. Amino acids: CASSIVRNTGELFF. J is TRBJ2-2 and V is TRBV19; D is unclear. This CDR3 has 14 amino acids. V was shortened by 1 base and J by 1 base, with 4 bases between the two germline ends. Germline CDR1 is LNHDA and CDR2 is SQIVND (reference sequence).

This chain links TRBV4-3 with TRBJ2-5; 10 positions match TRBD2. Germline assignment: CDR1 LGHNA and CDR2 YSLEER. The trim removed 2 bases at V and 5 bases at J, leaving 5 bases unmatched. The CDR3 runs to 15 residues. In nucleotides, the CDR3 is TGCGCCAGCAGCCAATCAACTAGCGGGGCGGAGACCCAGTACTTC. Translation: CASSQSTSGAETQYF.

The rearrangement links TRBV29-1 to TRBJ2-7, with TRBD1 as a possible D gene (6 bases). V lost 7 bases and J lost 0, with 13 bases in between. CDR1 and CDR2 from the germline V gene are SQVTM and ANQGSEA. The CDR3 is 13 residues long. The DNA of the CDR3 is TGCAGCGCCCGGAAGGACAGCTCCTACGAGCAGTACTTC. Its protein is CSARKDSSYEQYF.

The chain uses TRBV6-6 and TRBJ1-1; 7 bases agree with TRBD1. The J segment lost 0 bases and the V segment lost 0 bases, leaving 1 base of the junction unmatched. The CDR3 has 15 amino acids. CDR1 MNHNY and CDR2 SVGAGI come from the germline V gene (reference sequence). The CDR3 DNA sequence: TGTGCCAGCAGTTACTCGACAGGGATGAACACTGAAGCTTTCTTT. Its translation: CASSYSTGMNTEAFF.